The present T cell receptor (beta chain) was sequenced within a study of blood T cell repertoires in COVID-19. Turning to the study itself: Samples of COVID-19 (acute and convalescent) were obtained from the United States, Italy and Spain. T cells, B-cell-depleted T cells, or PBMCs provided the cDNA or gDNA that served as material.

V lost 7 bases and J lost 7; bases outside the gene matches: 9. The CDR3 length is 14 residues. Germline V gene sequence: CDR1 SNHLY, CDR2 FYNNEI. Original data processing: The authors estimated nucleated cell counts from reference gene primer amplification. The protocol was immunoSEQ multiplex PCR, while the TCRdb copy is restricted to in-frame clones and leaves out a portion. Clone size and the V and J calls come from that table; the DNA yielded D and trimming. The sample lists a few hundred thousand clones; around 82% were seen once. The rearrangement uses TRBV2 and TRBJ1-5; TRBD1 aligns across 8 bases. Sequencing used peripheral blood. This sequence was found in a man in his forties or fifties with active or convalescent COVID-19. CDR3 in DNA: TGTGCCAGCATCCCGGACAGGGCTTACCAGCCCCAGCATTTT. Translated, it gives CASIPDRAYQPQHF.